The 17 T cell receptor beta chains listed next were all sequenced from one sample in a study of T cells after yellow fever vaccination. Using its own MiXCR run on the 5' RACE reads, TCRdb lists one record per CDR3 protein. The sample lists around 550,000 distinct CDR3 sequences, approximately 21% occurring once. Sequenced material: PBMCs, taken 15 days after the yellow fever booster vaccination. The receptors shown here come from a man aged 25 to 45 who received the YFV17D yellow fever vaccine.

This rearrangement joins TRBV2 to TRBJ2-7; TRBD1 agrees at 7 bases. V lost 7 bases and J lost 3; bases outside the gene matches: 3. Germline V gene data show CDR1 as SNHLY and CDR2 as FYNNEI. The CDR3 totals 12 residues. This CDR3 reads CASTQGVYEQYF. DNA of the CDR3: TGTGCCAGCACCCAGGGGGTCTACGAGCAGTACTTC.

The chain uses TRBV6-1 and TRBJ2-3; 9 bases agree with TRBD1. The germline V gene encodes CDR1 MNHNS and CDR2 SASEGT. The CDR3 totals 15 residues. Losses at the gene ends were 6 bases for V and 0 bases for J; bases not matched to a gene: 4. The CDR3 spells CASRLGQGSTDTQYF. The CDR3 coding sequence is TGTGCCAGCAGACTGGGACAGGGAAGCACAGATACGCAGTATTTT.

The chain joins TRBV3-1 to TRBJ2-5, with D unclear. Germline lookup yields CDR1 LGHDT and CDR2 YNNKEL (reference sequence). The CDR3 has 15 amino acids. Trimming stripped 1 base from V and 4 bases from J, with 13 bases between. The CDR3: CASSQARSTRETQYF. The CDR3, as DNA: TGTGCCAGCAGCCAAGCTCGATCGACGCGAGAGACCCAGTACTTC.

This clonotype has only a few counts. The CDR3 sequence: CASVAPNSYEQYF. CDR3 DNA sequence: TGCGCCAGCGTGGCGCCTAACTCCTACGAGCAGTACTTC. The genes are TRBV5-1 and TRBJ2-7, with unresolved D. V gave up 7 bases and J gave up 0 bases, with 11 bases separating them. This CDR3 is 13 amino acids long. Germline V lookup: CDR1 SGHRS, CDR2 YFSETQ.

The V call is TRBV19, the J call TRBJ1-1; no clear D gene. The germline gives CDR1 LNHDA, CDR2 SQIVND (reference sequence). The CDR3 loop spans 12 amino acids. Between the trimmed V and J ends, which lost 1 base and 4 bases, there was a span of 4 bases. The CDR3 DNA reads TGTGCCAGTAGTATAGTTTTCACTGAAGCTTTCTTT. Protein sequence: CASSIVFTEAFF.

The sample holds a few counts of this clonotype. This chain links TRBV5-4 with TRBJ2-1; D perhaps matches TRBD2 (5 bases). CDR3 length: 12 residues. V shed 3 bases and J shed 11 bases, with 12 bases lying between them. Germline V lookup: CDR1 SGHNT, CDR2 YYREEE (reference sequence). The CDR3 coding sequence is TGTGCCAGCAGCTCTACTAGATACAAGCAGTTCTTC. It specifies CASSSTRYKQFF.

The V and J genes are TRBV7-6 and TRBJ2-5; 9 bases line up with TRBD2. The J segment lost 5 bases and the V segment lost 7 bases, leaving 8 bases of the junction unmatched. Germline V lookup: CDR1 SGHVS, CDR2 FNYEAQ. CDR3 length: 14 residues. CDR3 region: CASTIDSGSETQYF. The CDR3, as DNA: TGTGCCAGCACCATCGATAGCGGGAGTGAGACCCAGTACTTC.

This clonotype was seen more than once but under ten times. J is TRBJ1-2 and V is TRBV20-1; D remains ambiguous. Germline CDR1 and CDR2: DFQATT and SNEGSKA (reference sequence). V was cut by 6 bases and J by 8 bases, with 13 bases left in between. The CDR3 loop spans 11 amino acids. This chain's CDR3 is CSAERLAGYTF. The DNA for the CDR3 is TGCAGTGCAGAAAGACTAGCAGGCTACACCTTC.

The chain combines TRBV20-1 with TRBJ2-4; D is perhaps TRBD1 (6 bases). This CDR3 has 12 amino acids. Trimming left V 5 bases short and J 5 bases short, with 10 bases between. Germline assignment: CDR1 DFQATT and CDR2 SNEGSKA (reference sequence). CDR3 loop: CSARQEENIQYF. CDR3 bases: TGCAGTGCTCGACAGGAGGAAAACATTCAGTACTTC.

Many counts were recorded for this clonotype. The chain has TRBV4-3 and TRBJ2-4; the match to TRBD2 covers 8 bases. Trimming cost V 0 bases and J 7 bases; bases outside gene matches: 17. The CDR3 loop spans 19 amino acids. Germline assignment: CDR1 LGHNA and CDR2 YSLEER. The CDR3 spells CASSQDYLLNREGRNIQYF. In nucleotides, the CDR3 is TGCGCCAGCAGCCAAGATTATCTGTTAAACCGGGAGGGGCGGAACATTCAGTACTTC.

The table lists this clonotype with many counts. This chain joins TRBV30 and TRBJ2-1, with 10 bases matching TRBD2. This CDR3 contains 14 residues. J lost 7 bases, V lost 7 bases, and 10 bases had no gene match. The germline CDR1 and CDR2 sequences are GTSNPN and SVGIG (reference sequence). The CDR3 sequence is CAFKPSGRRNEQFF. The CDR3 region has the DNA TGTGCCTTCAAACCTAGCGGGAGAAGAAATGAGCAGTTCTTC.

This clonotype came up a few times. The gene calls are TRBV7-2 and TRBJ2-3; 10 bases agree with TRBD2. With V trimmed by 5 bases and J by 5 bases, 4 bases remained unmatched. Looked up from germline, CDR1 is SGHTA and CDR2 is FQGNSA. The CDR3 length is 14 residues. The DNA of the CDR3 is TGTGCCAGCAGCCAAGCGGGAGGGGTAGATACGCAGTATTTT. Its protein product is CASSQAGGVDTQYF.

This clonotype was picked up a small number of times. V gene TRBV5-6 combines with J gene TRBJ2-5; 8 bases are a match to TRBD2. The V gene end was trimmed by 3 bases and the J gene end by 7 bases; junction bases not matched to a gene: 8. The CDR3 covers 14 residues. Germline assignment: CDR1 SGHDT and CDR2 YYEEEE. This CDR3 reads CASSSLAAMWTQYF. The CDR3 nucleotides read TGTGCCAGCAGCTCACTAGCGGCCATGTGGACCCAGTACTTC.

This rearrangement joins TRBV7-9 to TRBJ2-1; 8 nucleotides agree with TRBD1. The germline V gene has CDR1 SEHNR and CDR2 FQNEAQ (reference sequence). The CDR3 spans 15 residues. The junction had 2 bases not matched to a gene; V was cut back by 3 bases and J by 1 base. CDR3 loop: CASSFDRGSYNEQFF. CDR3 bases: TGTGCCAGCAGCTTTGACAGGGGATCCTACAATGAGCAGTTCTTC.

The CDR3, as DNA: TGCAGTGCAACCGACAGGGGGTCTGAAGCTTTCTTT. This gives the protein CSATDRGSEAFF. This chain links TRBV20-1 with TRBJ1-1; 9 nucleotides agree with TRBD1. Trimming took 6 bases from V and 6 from J; bases not matched to a gene: 5. The CDR3 is made up of 12 amino acids. The germline CDR1 and CDR2 sequences are DFQATT and SNEGSKA (reference sequence).

The V call is TRBV7-2, the J call TRBJ2-2; D gene uncertain. V dropped 7 bases and J dropped 3 bases, with 12 bases sitting between them. This CDR3 is built from 14 residues. Germline CDR1 and CDR2: SGHTA and FQGNSA. The CDR3 nucleotides read TGTGCCAGCACTTTGGGGTCCCACACCGGGGAGCTGTTTTTT. Translation: CASTLGSHTGELFF.

The V gene is TRBV20-1, the J gene TRBJ2-2; the match to TRBD2 covers 10 bases. This CDR3 comprises 15 residues. V dropped 5 bases and J dropped 5; count of bases not matched to a gene: 8. Looked up from germline, CDR1 is DFQATT and CDR2 is SNEGSKA (reference sequence). CDR3 region: CSAAPGTSVTGELFF. The CDR3 DNA sequence: TGCAGTGCTGCTCCGGGGACTAGCGTTACCGGGGAGCTGTTTTTT.